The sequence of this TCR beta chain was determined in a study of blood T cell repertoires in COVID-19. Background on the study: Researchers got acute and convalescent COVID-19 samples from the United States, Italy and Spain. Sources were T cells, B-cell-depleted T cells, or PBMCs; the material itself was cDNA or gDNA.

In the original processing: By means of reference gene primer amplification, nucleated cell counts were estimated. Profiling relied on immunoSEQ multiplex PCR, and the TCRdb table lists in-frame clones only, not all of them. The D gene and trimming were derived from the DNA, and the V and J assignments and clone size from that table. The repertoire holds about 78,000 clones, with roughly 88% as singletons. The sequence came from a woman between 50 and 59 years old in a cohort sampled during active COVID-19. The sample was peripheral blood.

The CDR3 loop is CATSQTGVNSPLHF. The CDR3 DNA reads as TGTGCCACCAGTCAAACAGGGGTTAATTCACCCCTCCACTTT. The chain has TRBV24-1 and TRBJ1-6, with 7 bases aligning to TRBD1. J gave up 6 bases and V 6 bases, and 4 bases lay outside the gene matches. CDR1 is KGHDR and CDR2 is SFDVKD in the germline V gene. CDR3 length: 14 residues.